Shown below are 13 T cell receptor beta chains from a single sample sequenced in a study of blood T cell repertoires in COVID-19 (dated by TCRdb to about 2020). Library preparation was by the immunoSEQ multiplex PCR assay. This immuneACCESS table, as held by TCRdb, lists in-frame sequences with V and J called but not all clones. Of the missing ones, under half trace to an unresolved V gene in checked studies; the others have no known cause. The sample includes more than 20,000 clones, with approximately 92% observed a single time. The ten largest make up 15% to 20% of the sample. The sample taken for sequencing was peripheral blood. These receptor sequences come from a human donor in a cohort sampled during active COVID-19.

The chain joins TRBV2 to TRBJ2-7; 7 bases are shared with TRBD1. CDR3 length: 14 residues. Germline V CDR1 and CDR2: SNHLY, FYNNEI. V lost 4 bases to trimming and J lost 3 bases; unmatched junction nucleotides: 6. The CDR3 reads CASSVRQGGYEQYF. For the CDR3, the DNA is TGTGCCAGCAGTGTACGACAGGGCGGCTACGAGCAGTACTTC.

The chain recombines TRBV4-2 with TRBJ2-3, with a tentative D call TRBD2 (5 bases). Germline V gives CDR1 LGHNA, CDR2 YNFKEQ. There are 16 residues in the CDR3. V was trimmed by 0 bases and J by 3 bases, leaving 13 bases between them. CDR3 nucleotide sequence: TGTGCCAGCAGCCAAGAAGGACGGGGTAGTACAGATACGCAGTATTTT. This encodes CASSQEGRGSTDTQYF.

This chain joins TRBV10-3 and TRBJ2-1; 11 positions match TRBD1. V was pared by 4 bases and J by 9 bases, with 5 bases of the junction left unmatched. The CDR3 consists of 14 residues. Germline V lookup: CDR1 ENHRY, CDR2 SYGVKD. The CDR3 sequence: CAISGGTGGSEQFF. The DNA of the CDR3 is TGTGCCATCAGTGGGGGGACAGGGGGGTCTGAGCAGTTCTTC.

The J gene is TRBJ1-2, the V gene TRBV7-2; D unresolved. The CDR3 is made up of 13 amino acids. Between the trimmed V and J ends, which lost 4 bases and 6 bases, there was a span of 12 bases. Germline V gene data show CDR1 as SGHTA and CDR2 as FQGNSA. The CDR3 is CASSYTRRNGYTF. As DNA, the CDR3 is TGTGCCAGCAGCTATACTAGGAGGAATGGCTACACCTTC. Drawing the rest from reference TRBV7-2 and TRBJ1-2, the complete variable domain is GAGVSQSPSNKVTEKGKDVELRCDPISGHTALYWYRQSLGQGLEFLIYFQGNSAPDKSGLPSDRFSAERTGGSVSTLTIQRTQQEDSAVYLCASSYTRRNGYTFGSGTRLTVV.

This rearrangement joins TRBV2 to TRBJ2-6, with D maybe TRBD2 (5 bases). The CDR3 is 15 residues long. The ends were cut back, 5 bases at V and 0 bases at J, with 8 bases in the middle. CDR1 SNHLY and CDR2 FYNNEI come from the germline V gene. The CDR3 bases are TGTGCCAGCAGTCGGGATCTCTCTGGGGCCAACGTCCTGACTTTC. It codes for CASSRDLSGANVLTF.

The DNA for the CDR3 is TGCGCCAGCAGCTTGGTGGTTGGCAGGGCCTACGAGCAGTACTTC. Its translation is CASSLVVGRAYEQYF. The V gene is TRBV5-1, the J gene TRBJ2-7; the D gene is possibly TRBD1 (5 bases). V was trimmed by 0 bases and J by 2 bases, leaving 12 bases between them. The CDR3 loop spans 15 amino acids. Germline loops: CDR1 SGHRS, CDR2 YFSETQ.

The chain uses TRBV6-2 or TRBV6-3 and TRBJ1-2; D unresolved. The V and J ends lost 2 bases and 9 bases respectively, with 7 bases between them. Germline V gene lookup returns CDR1 MNHEY and CDR2 SVGEGT. The CDR3 sequence is 11 residues long. This CDR3 reads CASSYEISYTF. The CDR3 nucleotides read TGTGCCAGCAGTTACGAGATAAGCTACACCTTC.

The chain couples TRBV11-3 to TRBJ2-5; weak D call: TRBD2 (6 bases). Trimming left V 7 bases short and J 5 bases short, with 11 bases between. The CDR3 runs 12 residues. Germline CDR1 reads SGHNT; CDR2 reads YENEEA. CDR3 in DNA: TGTGCCAGCACCAGGGCGGGGGAGACCCAGTACTTC. This codes for CASTRAGETQYF.

This sequence joins TRBV6-6 and TRBJ2-7; 7 bases fit TRBD1. With V trimmed by 4 bases and J by 7 bases, 7 bases remained unmatched. Germline V gene data show CDR1 as MNHNY and CDR2 as SVGAGI (reference sequence). The CDR3 totals 13 residues. CDR3 DNA sequence: TGTGCCAGCAGTTGGGACAGCCCTCGGGAGCAGTACTTC. This translates into CASSWDSPREQYF.

The rearrangement uses TRBV7-8 and TRBJ1-4; D possibly corresponds to TRBD1 (6 bases). The CDR3 runs to 14 residues. From germline, CDR1 is SGHVS and CDR2 FQNEAQ. Between the trimmed V and J ends, which lost 5 bases and 5 bases, there was a span of 12 bases. The DNA for the CDR3 is TGTGCCAGCAGCCAGTCAGGGGCAAATGAAAAACTGTTTTTT. Residues: CASSQSGANEKLFF.

This sequence joins TRBV27 and TRBJ2-1; no firm D call. Per the germline V gene, CDR1 is MNHEY and CDR2 is SMNVEV (reference sequence). This CDR3 has 14 residues. Between the trimmed V and J ends, which lost 3 bases and 5 bases, there was a span of 11 bases. The CDR3 reads CASSFQRTDNEQFF. The CDR3 coding sequence is TGTGCCAGCAGTTTCCAACGAACAGACAATGAGCAGTTCTTC.

The V and J genes are TRBV5-4 and TRBJ1-2, with 7 bases that match TRBD1. Unmatched junction bases numbered 11, after V lost 6 bases and J lost 6 bases. The length of the CDR3 is 14 residues. The germline V gene encodes CDR1 SGHNT and CDR2 YYREEE (reference sequence). CDR3 nucleotide sequence: TGTGCCAGCAAATTGACAGGGTCTGCTAATGGCTACACCTTC. This sequence encodes CASKLTGSANGYTF. Filled out from reference TRBV5-4 and TRBJ1-2, the complete variable domain reads ETGVTQSPTHLIKTRGQQVTLRCSSQSGHNTVSWYQQALGQGPQFIFQYYREEENGRGNFPPRFSGLQFPNYSSELNVNALELDDSALYLCASKLTGSANGYTFGSGTRLTVV.

This clone was counted only a few times. The DNA of the CDR3 is TGTGCCAGCATGGGACAGGCAGAGCCCCAGCATTTT. Residues: CASMGQAEPQHF. The rearrangement links TRBV2 to TRBJ1-5; 8 nucleotides match TRBD1. The germline CDR1 and CDR2 sequences are SNHLY and FYNNEI. V lost 7 bases and J lost 8; bases outside the gene matches: 4. The CDR3 loop spans 12 amino acids.